Shown below are 26 T cell receptor beta chains from a single sample sequenced in a study of human T cells and chemical hapten exposure. MiXCR was run by TCRdb on the RACE reads, yielding one entry per CDR3 protein. Of some 350,000 distinct CDR3 sequences in the sample, approximately 6.3% were seen once. Sample time point: patch test 1, 2 weeks after DPC sensitization. Treatment given: therapeutic diphenylcyclopropenone sensitization with weekly scalp DPC. The source material was whole blood, sampled in connection with sensitization to the hapten diphenylcyclopropenone (DPC). These receptors were collected from a woman aged 18 to 35 with alopecia areata. Some clones in this sample may be carry-over from other donors' samples.

The genes are TRBV12-3 or TRBV12-4 and TRBJ2-5; TRBD1 or TRBD2 may be the D gene (5 bases each). This CDR3 contains 16 residues. V dropped 3 bases and J dropped 4 bases, with 18 bases sitting between them. CDR3 DNA: TGTGCCAGCAGTTTTCGGGGCGGTTCGGCAGGAGAGACCCAGTACTTC. Its protein is CASSFRGGSAGETQYF.

This clonotype was seen many times. The rearrangement joins TRBV7-2 to TRBJ2-1; the D gene could be TRBD1 or TRBD2 (6 bases each). CDR1 is SGHTA and CDR2 is FQGNSA in the germline V gene. The CDR3 runs to 13 residues. V lost 5 bases and J lost 8, with 13 bases in between. The CDR3 spells CASSLRGADEQFF. The CDR3 region has the DNA TGTGCCAGCAGCCTGAGGGGGGCCGATGAGCAGTTCTTC.

The V call is TRBV7-2, the J call TRBJ1-3; D gene ambiguous. V shed 5 bases and J shed 8 bases, with 10 bases lying between them. This CDR3 is built from 12 residues. The germline V gene encodes CDR1 SGHTA and CDR2 FQGNSA. DNA for the CDR3: TGTGCCAGCAGCCCGCATTCGGACACCATATATTTT. Residues: CASSPHSDTIYF.

In this sample, this clonotype turned up many times. V is TRBV18 and J is TRBJ2-5; no clear D gene. The V gene lost 3 bases and the J gene lost 2 bases, with 7 bases spanning the gap. The CDR3 is 13 residues long. Germline values: CDR1 KGHSH, CDR2 LQKENI. Here the CDR3 reads CASSPLKQETQYF. CDR3 DNA: TGTGCCAGCTCACCTCTCAAGCAAGAGACCCAGTACTTC.

This clonotype was detected a few times. This chain joins TRBV9 and TRBJ1-6; TRBD1 might be the D (6 bases). CDR1 and CDR2 from the germline V gene are SGDLS and YYNGEE. The V end lost 0 bases, the J end lost 10 bases, and 17 bases lay between the germline ends. The length of the CDR3 is 16 residues. The CDR3 DNA reads TGTGCCAGCAGCGTAGGCGGCAGGGGTTTTGTCTCACCCCTCCACTTT. Translation gives CASSVGGRGFVSPLHF.

This clonotype has ten or more counts. This chain uses TRBV18 with TRBJ2-7; 7 bases match TRBD1. This CDR3 is 14 amino acids long. The V and J ends lost 3 bases and 4 bases, in that order; junction bases with no gene match: 6. Germline V gene data show CDR1 as KGHSH and CDR2 as LQKENI. Here the CDR3 reads CASSPTGIIYEQYF. DNA for the CDR3: TGTGCCAGCTCACCGACAGGGATCATATACGAGCAGTACTTC.

The sample holds a few counts of this clonotype. The CDR3 coding sequence is TGTGCCAGCAGTTATTCGACAGGGAACCCCTACGAGCAGTACTTC. Amino acid sequence: CASSYSTGNPYEQYF. This chain uses TRBV25-1 with TRBJ2-7, with 7 bases aligning to TRBD1. V was pared by 5 bases and J by 2 bases, with 9 bases of the junction left unmatched. CDR1 and CDR2 (germline): MGHDK, SYGVNS. This CDR3 is built from 15 residues.

This clonotype was recorded at least ten times. The V call is TRBV4-3, the J call TRBJ2-7; TRBD2 agrees at 8 bases. J was trimmed by 2 bases and V by 3 bases; bases with no gene match: 3. Germline V gene data show CDR1 as LGHNA and CDR2 as YSLEER. CDR3 length equals 14 residues. CDR3 loop: CASSQGTRTYEQYF. Written as DNA, the CDR3 is TGCGCCAGCAGCCAGGGGACTAGGACCTACGAGCAGTACTTC.

This clonotype was counted only a few times. The V and J genes are TRBV7-3 and TRBJ2-5, with 8 bases matching TRBD1. There are 19 residues in the CDR3. The J segment lost 4 bases and the V segment lost 4 bases, leaving 20 bases of the junction unmatched. Germline V gives CDR1 SGHTA, CDR2 FQGTGA. This CDR3 reads CASSSAFLDRDGKGETQYF. In DNA form, the CDR3 reads TGTGCCAGCAGCTCGGCCTTCCTGGACAGGGACGGGAAGGGAGAGACCCAGTACTTC.

This clonotype was seen a few times. V and J are TRBV11-2 and TRBJ1-1; perhaps TRBD1 as D (5 bases). Germline CDR1 is SGHAT and CDR2 is FQNNGV. V dropped 4 bases and J dropped 5 bases, with 11 bases sitting between them. The CDR3 consists of 13 residues. CDR3 sequence: CASSSLGGTEAFF. In nucleotides, the CDR3 is TGTGCCAGCAGCTCGTTGGGGGGAACTGAAGCTTTCTTT. The full variable domain, its missing parts supplied by reference TRBV11-2 and TRBJ1-1, is EAGVAQSPRYKIIEKRQSVAFWCNPISGHATLYWYQQILGQGPKLLIQFQNNGVVDDSQLPKDRFSAERLKGVDSTLKIQPAKLEDSAVYLCASSSLGGTEAFFGQGTRLTVV.

This clonotype was seen at least ten times. This chain joins TRBV7-8 and TRBJ2-4; TRBD2 agrees at 8 bases. From germline, CDR1 is SGHVS and CDR2 FQNEAQ. Trimming at V came to 0 bases and at J to 6 bases, leaving 7 bases not matched to a gene. The CDR3 length is 16 residues. The DNA of the CDR3 is TGTGCCAGCAGCTTAGCGGTGGCGGGGGGTTCAAACATTCAGTACTTC. Its translation is CASSLAVAGGSNIQYF.

The chain is built from TRBV4-3 and TRBJ1-1; the match to TRBD1 covers 8 bases. The V gene end was trimmed by 5 bases and the J gene end by 5 bases; junction bases not matched to a gene: 7. The CDR3 has 14 residues. Looked up from germline, CDR1 is LGHNA and CDR2 is YSLEER. CDR3 sequence (DNA): TGCGCCAGCAGCGAGGACAGGGCTTTAACTGAAGCTTTCTTT. This gives the protein CASSEDRALTEAFF.

The J gene is TRBJ2-7, the V gene TRBV27; D is unclear. Germline lookup yields CDR1 MNHEY and CDR2 SMNVEV (reference sequence). There are 12 residues in the CDR3. The V end was cut by 1 base, the J end by 3 bases, with 4 bases between. The CDR3 DNA reads as TGTGCCAGCAGTTTATACGGCTACGAGCAGTACTTC. This codes for CASSLYGYEQYF.

This clonotype was seen more than once but under ten times. CDR3 DNA sequence: TGTGCCAGCAGCCTAAAGGGTCCGGGGGCGATTAATAATTCACCCCTCCACTTT. It translates to CASSLKGPGAINNSPLHF. This chain links TRBV21-1 with TRBJ1-6; the table's D gene call, TRBD1, was not cross checked with the DNA. TRBV21-1 represents a pseudogene. CDR3 length equals 18 residues.

This clonotype appeared a few times. Written as DNA, the CDR3 is TGTGCCAGCAGCCAAAGACAGATGAACACTGAAGCTTTCTTT. As protein: CASSQRQMNTEAFF. The gene calls are TRBV6-6 and TRBJ1-1; D might be TRBD1 (5 bases). CDR1 MNHNY and CDR2 SVGAGI come from the germline V gene (reference sequence). The CDR3 runs to 14 residues. The V and J ends lost 6 bases and 0 bases respectively, with 11 bases between them.

This clonotype was observed many times. This chain connects TRBV12-3 or TRBV12-4 to TRBJ1-3, with 9 bases lining up with TRBD1. The CDR3 runs 17 residues. With 7 bases clipped from V and 0 bases from J, the junction kept 10 bases outside the gene matches. In nucleotides, the CDR3 is TGTGCCAGCACCCCCGGGACAGGGCTAAGCTCTGGAAACACCATATATTTT. This translates into CASTPGTGLSSGNTIYF.

This clonotype was recorded a few times. This sequence joins TRBV5-1 and TRBJ1-1; D is ambiguous. CDR1 is SGHRS, CDR2 YFSETQ, per germline. Trimming left V 0 bases short and J 2 bases short, with 20 bases between. The CDR3 extends over 18 amino acids. This CDR3 is CASSLALTANDLNTEAFF. Written as DNA, the CDR3 is TGCGCCAGCAGCTTGGCCCTAACAGCCAATGATCTTAACACTGAAGCTTTCTTT.

The chain has TRBV12-5 and TRBJ2-1, with 13 bases aligning to TRBD2. This CDR3 has 20 residues. CDR1 and CDR2 from the germline V gene are LGHNT and FRNRAP. V lost 2 bases and J lost 7; bases outside the gene matches: 17. CDR3 DNA: TGTGCTAGTGGTTTGTACACCTGGACTAGCGGGGGTACAAATACAAATGAGCAGTTCTTC. It translates to CASGLYTWTSGGTNTNEQFF.

The chain combines TRBV7-2 with TRBJ1-3; 7 nucleotides match TRBD1. V trimming: 5 bases; J trimming: 4 bases; junction bases outside the gene matches: 8. This CDR3 spans 15 amino acids. CDR1 and CDR2 from the germline V gene are SGHTA and FQGNSA. The CDR3 nucleotides read TGTGCCAGCAGCCCCGACAGGGTAGCAGGAAACACCATATATTTT. As protein: CASSPDRVAGNTIYF.

This clonotype came up a few times. The V call is TRBV10-3, the J call TRBJ1-2; D is uncertain. From germline, CDR1 is ENHRY and CDR2 SYGVKD. CDR3 length equals 14 residues. Trimming took 6 bases from V and 8 from J, leaving 19 bases between them. CDR3 sequence: CAISDFIGTLGYTF. Written as DNA, the CDR3 is TGTGCCATCAGCGACTTTATAGGCACCTTAGGCTACACCTTC.

This clonotype was observed a few times. The chain combines TRBV20-1 with TRBJ2-1; a weak D match, TRBD1 (6 bases). This CDR3 has 14 amino acids. Trimming stripped 6 bases from V and 4 bases from J, with 16 bases between. The germline V gene has CDR1 DFQATT and CDR2 SNEGSKA (reference sequence). The CDR3 loop is CSATGPPRYNEQFF. The CDR3 coding sequence is TGCAGTGCCACAGGGCCCCCCCGTTACAATGAGCAGTTCTTC.

This chain connects TRBV4-2 to TRBJ1-6; D may be TRBD1 (6 bases). V gave up 5 bases and J gave up 3 bases, with 11 bases separating them. This CDR3 spans 15 amino acids. Germline CDR1 LGHNA, CDR2 YNFKEQ. In DNA, the CDR3 is TGTGCCAGCAGCGGAGACAGGAACTATAATTCACCCCTCCACTTT. It encodes CASSGDRNYNSPLHF.

This clonotype appeared many times. The J gene is TRBJ1-5, the V gene TRBV2, with a possible D match to TRBD1 (6 bases). Trimming cost V 6 bases and J 5 bases, with 11 bases left between them. CDR1 and CDR2 from the germline V gene are SNHLY and FYNNEI. The CDR3 spans 13 residues. The CDR3 protein is CASSKDSDQPQHF. The CDR3 nucleotides read TGTGCCAGCAGCAAGGACAGCGATCAGCCCCAGCATTTT.

The gene calls are TRBV12-3 or TRBV12-4 and TRBJ2-7; no reliable D call. Trimming took 1 base from V and 6 from J, leaving 10 bases between them. This CDR3 has 13 residues. CDR3 loop: CASSLVRLSEQYF. CDR3 in DNA: TGTGCCAGCAGTTTAGTCCGCCTCTCCGAGCAGTACTTC.

This clonotype was seen ten or more times. V usage is TRBV6-5 and J usage is TRBJ2-7; no reliable D call. Germline CDR1 MNHEY, CDR2 SVGAGI. V lost 0 bases, J lost 4 bases, and 10 bases lay in between. CDR3 length: 14 amino acids. The CDR3 DNA is TGTGCCAGCAGTTACTCGGCCAGCGAGTACGAGCAGTACTTC. This codes for CASSYSASEYEQYF.

Ten or more counts support this clonotype. V is TRBV7-2 and J is TRBJ1-1; 9 bases agree with TRBD1. V shed 0 bases and J 10 bases; nucleotides not matched to a gene: 6. CDR1 and CDR2 from the germline V gene are SGHTA and FQGNSA. The CDR3 is 14 residues long. The CDR3 DNA sequence: TGTGCCAGCAGCTTAGCCGGACAGGGGTCACGAGCTTTCTTT. As protein: CASSLAGQGSRAFF.